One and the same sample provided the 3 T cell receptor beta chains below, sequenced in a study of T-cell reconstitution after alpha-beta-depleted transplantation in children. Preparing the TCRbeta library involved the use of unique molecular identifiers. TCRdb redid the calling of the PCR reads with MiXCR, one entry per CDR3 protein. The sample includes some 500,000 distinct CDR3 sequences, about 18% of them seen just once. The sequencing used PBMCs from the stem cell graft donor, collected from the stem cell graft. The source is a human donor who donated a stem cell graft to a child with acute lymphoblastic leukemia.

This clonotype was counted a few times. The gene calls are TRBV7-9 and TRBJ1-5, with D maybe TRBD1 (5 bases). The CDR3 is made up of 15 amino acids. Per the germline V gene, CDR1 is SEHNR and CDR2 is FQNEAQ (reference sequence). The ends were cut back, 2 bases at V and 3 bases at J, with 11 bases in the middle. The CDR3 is CASSLFAGPNQPQHF. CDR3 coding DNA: TGTGCCAGCAGCTTATTCGCGGGGCCCAATCAGCCCCAGCATTTT.

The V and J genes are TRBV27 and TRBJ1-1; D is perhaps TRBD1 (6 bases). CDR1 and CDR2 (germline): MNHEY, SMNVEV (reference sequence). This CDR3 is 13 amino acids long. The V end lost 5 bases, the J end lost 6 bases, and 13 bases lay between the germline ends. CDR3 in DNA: TGTGCCAGCAGTCCCGAGGGGGGAGCTGAAGCTTTCTTT. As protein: CASSPEGGAEAFF.

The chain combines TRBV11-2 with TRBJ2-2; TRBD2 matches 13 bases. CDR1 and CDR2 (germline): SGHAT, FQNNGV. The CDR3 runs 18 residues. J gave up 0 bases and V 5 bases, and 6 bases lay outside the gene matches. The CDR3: CASSPGGLAGPNTGELFF. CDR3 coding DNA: TGTGCCAGCAGCCCGGGGGGACTAGCGGGACCGAACACCGGGGAGCTGTTTTTT.